This T cell receptor (beta chain) was observed in a study of CD8 T cells in Susac syndrome. Sequencing of TCR beta was performed on blood CD8+ and CD4+ T cells. Healthy donors formed controls matched for age and sex. Both CD4+ and CD8+ T cells were negatively isolated, and TEMRA cells underwent FACS enrichment. RNA totalling about 0.5 to 1 ug underwent reverse transcription with random hexamers. immunoSEQ multiplex PCR amplified TCR beta CDR3 across 54 Vbeta, 13 Jbeta. In TCRdb, the immunoSEQ multiplex PCR reads were re-called with MiXCR into one record per CDR3 protein. Seen here are 130,000 or so distinct CDR3 sequences, around 94% observed once, and the top ten hold around 0.1%. The clonotype comes from a human donor in good health. Sequenced sample: CD4+ T cells from PBMCs.

This CDR3 is CSATSGRAFIEQYF. The CDR3 DNA follows: TGCAGCGCGACTAGCGGGAGGGCCTTTATCGAGCAGTACTTC. The chain employs TRBV29-1 and TRBJ2-7, with 14 bases identical to TRBD2. Germline CDR1 reads SQVTM; CDR2 reads ANQGSEA. V gave up 7 bases and J gave up 6 bases; unmatched junction bases: 8. The CDR3 runs to 14 residues.